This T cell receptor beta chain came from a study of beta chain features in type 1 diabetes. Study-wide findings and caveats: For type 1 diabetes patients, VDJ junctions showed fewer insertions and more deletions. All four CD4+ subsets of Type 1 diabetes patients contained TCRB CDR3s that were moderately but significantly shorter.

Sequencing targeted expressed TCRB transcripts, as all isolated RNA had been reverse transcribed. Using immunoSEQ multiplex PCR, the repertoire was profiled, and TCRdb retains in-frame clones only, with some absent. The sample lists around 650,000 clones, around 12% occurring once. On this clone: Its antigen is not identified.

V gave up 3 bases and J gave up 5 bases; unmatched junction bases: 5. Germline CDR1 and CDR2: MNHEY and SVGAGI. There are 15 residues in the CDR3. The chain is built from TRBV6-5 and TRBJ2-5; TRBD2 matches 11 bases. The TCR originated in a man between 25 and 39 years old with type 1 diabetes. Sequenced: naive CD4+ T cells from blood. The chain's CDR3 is CASSYQTSGAETQYF. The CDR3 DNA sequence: TGTGCCAGCAGTTATCAGACTAGCGGGGCCGAGACCCAGTACTTC.